Sequencing of this T cell receptor (beta chain) was carried out in a study of CXCR3-negative and CXCR3-positive naive CD8 T cells (dated by TCRdb to the late 2010s). Study-level background: In total, 120 million to 150 million TRB reads were obtained, which works out to roughly 1.5 +/- 0.3 million reads per library. TRBV-TRBJ cluster analysis included naive subsets from about 5 donors and memory cells from 3 donors. The diversity and physicochemical repertoire analyses included under 12 donors pooled from two independent experiments.

Sequencing was carried out with a NextSeq 550. The Human TCR Profiling Kit (MiLaboratory) was used to make UMI-labeled 5' RACE TRB cDNA libraries. The full amount of extracted RNA was used for cDNA synthesis, and the full amount of resulting cDNA was used for PCR amplification. Libraries were prepared in parallel using an identical number of PCR cycles. Under the source paper's analysis protocol: MIGEC and MiXCR extracted about 48,000 +/- 9,800 unique UMI-labeled TRB cDNA molecules per library, requiring at least two reads per UMI. Each library averaged roughly 40,000 +/- 10,000 functional in-frame TRB CDR3 nucleotide clonotypes without stop codons. Diversity metrics, including normalized Shannon-Wiener and Chao1, were computed in VDJtools after downsampling to 5000 UMI-labeled TRB molecules per sample. Clonotype-size-weighted physicochemical properties of the central five CDR3 residues (interaction energy, strength, volume and Kidera factor 4) were computed in VDJtools. Reprocessed by TCRdb, the reads give a single entry per CDR3 protein sequence, without DNA. The V and J calls, along with clone size, are taken from TCRdb and not from the paper's own processing. The data table for this sample lists tens of thousands of distinct CDR3 sequences. Around 0.82% of the sample is in the top ten clones.

As encoded in the germline V gene, CDR1 is LGHNA while CDR2 is YSLEER. Spanning cysteine to phenylalanine, the CDR3 consists of 19 amino acids. No DNA sequence is on record. For every CD8+ T cell subset, fewer than 350,000 cells were flow-sorted straight into RLT lysis buffer, and each subset was sorted in triplicate. Naive CD8+ T cells were defined stringently as CD45RO-CCR7+CD27+CD95- to exclude memory contaminants. Peripheral blood mononuclear cells were isolated from buffy coats by standard density gradient centrifugation. A FACSAria III was used to flow-sort naive CD8+ T cells into CXCR3-negative and CXCR3-positive populations. Total RNA was extracted from sorted cells using an RNeasy Mini Kit. Beyond this particular receptor, the publication reports: TRBV-TRBJ usage was similar between naive CXCR3-negative and CXCR3-positive cells from the same donor, while memory cells showed distinct patterns. TRB CDR3s from CXCR3-positive naive cells showed higher hydrophobicity (lower Kidera factor 4), lower energy, and higher strength and volume indices than CXCR3-negative naive cells. Because CXCR3 expression was partially decreased after cryopreservation, freshly isolated PBMCs were used for most assays. Surface CD5, linked to self-reactivity in mice, was comparable between naive subsets; TCR interaction strength was therefore also inferred from TRB CDR3 physicochemical properties. Both naive subsets had comparably high repertoire diversity, while memory CD8+ T cells had much lower repertoire diversity.

In the case of this clonotype: Its antigen remains unidentified.

The receptor was isolated from a human donor in good health. Some clones in this sample may be carry-over from other donors' samples. This chain is built from TRBV4-3 and TRBJ2-2; TCRdb designates TRBD2, a call that cannot be tested without DNA. The specimen was naive CXCR3+ CD8+ T cells from blood. The meaning of the sample's cell subset or site label: CD45RO-CCR7+CD27+CD95- naive CD8+ T cells expressing CXCR3 (TNR3+). Here the CDR3 is given as CASSQDAVAGDFVAGELFF.